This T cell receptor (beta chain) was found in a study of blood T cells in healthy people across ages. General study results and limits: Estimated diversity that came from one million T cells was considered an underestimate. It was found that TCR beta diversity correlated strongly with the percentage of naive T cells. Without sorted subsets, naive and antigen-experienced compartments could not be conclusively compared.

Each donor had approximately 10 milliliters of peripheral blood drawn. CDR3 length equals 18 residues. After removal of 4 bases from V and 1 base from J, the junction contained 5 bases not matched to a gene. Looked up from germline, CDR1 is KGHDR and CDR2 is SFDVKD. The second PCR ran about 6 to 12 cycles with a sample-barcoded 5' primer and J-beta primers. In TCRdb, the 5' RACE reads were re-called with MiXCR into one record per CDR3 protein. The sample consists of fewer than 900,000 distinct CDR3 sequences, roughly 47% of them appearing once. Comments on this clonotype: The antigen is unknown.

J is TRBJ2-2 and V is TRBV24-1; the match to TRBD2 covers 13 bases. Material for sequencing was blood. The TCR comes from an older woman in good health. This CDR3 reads CATSDPGTSGMNTGELFF. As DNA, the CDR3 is TGTGCCACCAGTGACCCCGGGACTAGCGGGATGAACACCGGGGAGCTGTTTTTT.